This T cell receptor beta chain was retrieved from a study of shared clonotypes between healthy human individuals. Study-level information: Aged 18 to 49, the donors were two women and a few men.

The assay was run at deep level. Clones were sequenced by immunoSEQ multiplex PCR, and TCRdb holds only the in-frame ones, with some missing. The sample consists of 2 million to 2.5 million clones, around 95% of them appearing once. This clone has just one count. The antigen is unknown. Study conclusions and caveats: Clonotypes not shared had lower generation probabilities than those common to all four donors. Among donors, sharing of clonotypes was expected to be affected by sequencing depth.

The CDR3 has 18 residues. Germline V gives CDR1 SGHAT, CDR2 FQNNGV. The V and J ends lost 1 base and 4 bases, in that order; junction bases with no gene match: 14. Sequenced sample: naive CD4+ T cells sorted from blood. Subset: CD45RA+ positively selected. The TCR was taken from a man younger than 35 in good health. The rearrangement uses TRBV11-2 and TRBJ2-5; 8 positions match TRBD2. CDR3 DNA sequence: TGTGCCAGCAGCTTAGCACGGCTGGTGACGGGAGGGACAGAGACCCAGTACTTC. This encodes CASSLARLVTGGTETQYF. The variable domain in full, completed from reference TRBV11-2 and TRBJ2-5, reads EAGVAQSPRYKIIEKRQSVAFWCNPISGHATLYWYQQILGQGPKLLIQFQNNGVVDDSQLPKDRFSAERLKGVDSTLKIQPAKLEDSAVYLCASSLARLVTGGTETQYFGPGTRLLVL.